Following are 30 T cell receptor beta chains from one sample sequenced in a study of blood T cell repertoires in COVID-19. Here immunoSEQ multiplex PCR was the method, and the copy in TCRdb shows in-frame clones only, minus some. The sample yields 450,000 or so clones, 89% seen once. What was sequenced was peripheral blood. Source of these receptors: a man between 18 and 29 years old with COVID-19, enrolled during active disease.

This clone was recorded only once. The genes are TRBV5-6 and TRBJ2-3; D gene ambiguous. The length of the CDR3 is 12 residues. Trimming cost V 0 bases and J 8 bases, with 7 bases left between them. Germline V CDR1 and CDR2: SGHDT, YYEEEE. CDR3 sequence: CASSLGPGTQYF. The CDR3 region has the DNA TGTGCCAGCAGCTTGGGGCCTGGTACGCAGTATTTT.

The rearrangement links TRBV2 to TRBJ1-2; a weak D match, TRBD1 (5 bases). The CDR3 sequence is 13 residues long. Trimming took off 7 bases at V and 6 bases at J, with 15 bases between the two ends. Germline V CDR1 and CDR2: SNHLY, FYNNEI. The CDR3 spells CASTSRGVDGYTF. The CDR3 region has the DNA TGTGCCAGCACTTCCCGGGGGGTGGATGGCTACACCTTC. The full variable domain, in which reference TRBV2 and TRBJ1-2 provide the parts outside the CDR3, is EPEVTQTPSHQVTQMGQEVILRCVPISNHLYFYWYRQILGQKVEFLVSFYNNEISEKSEIFDDQFSVERPDGSNFTLKIRSTKLEDSAMYFCASTSRGVDGYTFGSGTRLTVV.

This chain links TRBV2 with TRBJ2-7, with 10 bases identical to TRBD2. The CDR3 is 15 residues long. The V and J ends lost 3 bases and 2 bases, in that order; junction bases with no gene match: 4. The germline CDR1 and CDR2 sequences are SNHLY and FYNNEI. CDR3 protein: CASSDRTSGPYEQYF. The CDR3 DNA follows: TGTGCCAGCAGTGACCGGACTAGCGGACCCTACGAGCAGTACTTC.

This chain connects TRBV5-1 to TRBJ2-7; 10 bases match TRBD1. This CDR3 contains 15 residues. Germline V gene data show CDR1 as SGHRS and CDR2 as YFSETQ. The V gene end was trimmed by 8 bases and the J gene end by 1 base; junction bases not matched to a gene: 9. CDR3 sequence reads: CASTGPGQGSYEQYF. The CDR3, as DNA: TGCGCCAGTACTGGTCCGGGACAGGGGTCCTACGAGCAGTACTTC.

About this clone itself: Other DNA sequences in this sample translate to the same CDR3. This sequence joins TRBV2 and TRBJ2-2; 10 bases agree with TRBD1. The CDR3 sequence is 15 residues long. J gave up 5 bases and V 6 bases, and 6 bases lay outside the gene matches. Germline V lookup: CDR1 SNHLY, CDR2 FYNNEI. CDR3 in amino acids: CASRRQGARTGELFF. The DNA for the CDR3 is TGTGCCAGCAGGAGACAGGGGGCTCGGACCGGGGAGCTGTTTTTT. The variable domain in full, with the rest retrieved from reference TRBV2 and TRBJ2-2, is EPEVTQTPSHQVTQMGQEVILRCVPISNHLYFYWYRQILGQKVEFLVSFYNNEISEKSEIFDDQFSVERPDGSNFTLKIRSTKLEDSAMYFCASRRQGARTGELFFGEGSRLTVL.

The J gene is TRBJ2-1, the V gene TRBV18; 11 nucleotides match TRBD2. There are 18 residues in the CDR3. After removal of 2 bases from V and 8 bases from J, the junction contained 14 bases not matched to a gene. Germline values: CDR1 KGHSH, CDR2 LQKENI. DNA of the CDR3: TGTGCCAGCTCACCAGGAGCACTAGCGGGGGCGAAAGGGGATGAGCAGTTCTTC. Protein sequence: CASSPGALAGAKGDEQFF.

CDR3 sequence (DNA): TGTGCCAGCAGCTTAGCGGGCACACAAGAGACCCAGTACTTC. Protein: CASSLAGTQETQYF. This chain joins TRBV5-5 and TRBJ2-5, with D maybe TRBD2 (6 bases). Between the trimmed V and J ends, which lost 2 bases and 2 bases, there was a span of 10 bases. CDR3 length: 14 amino acids. Germline CDR1 and CDR2: SGHKS and YYEKEE (reference sequence).

The genes are TRBV5-6 and TRBJ1-1; maybe TRBD1 (5 bases). This CDR3 has 11 amino acids. From germline, CDR1 is SGHDT and CDR2 YYEEEE. V was pared by 2 bases and J by 11 bases, with 10 bases between. CDR3 DNA: TGTGCCAGCAGCTTCCAGGGTAGGGCTTTCTTT. Translated, it gives CASSFQGRAFF.

The genes are TRBV20-1 and TRBJ2-3; 8 bases fit TRBD2. Looked up from germline, CDR1 is DFQATT and CDR2 is SNEGSKA (reference sequence). V was clipped by 3 bases and J by 5 bases; unmatched bases: 4. The CDR3 covers 13 residues. DNA of the CDR3: TGCAGTGCTAGTCCTAGCGGGCGAGATACGCAGTATTTT. Protein sequence: CSASPSGRDTQYF.

The J gene is TRBJ1-2, the V gene TRBV18, with 9 bases aligning to TRBD1. Trimming removed 1 base from V and 6 bases from J; junction bases left unmatched: 12. This CDR3 comprises 17 residues. Germline V gene lookup returns CDR1 KGHSH and CDR2 LQKENI. The CDR3 DNA follows: TGTGCCAGCTCACCACAACGGGACAGGGATTCTCACAATGGCTACACCTTC. Translating gives CASSPQRDRDSHNGYTF.

This chain uses TRBV10-1 with TRBJ2-2; possibly TRBD2 for D (7 bases). This CDR3 is built from 16 residues. Germline assignment: CDR1 WNHNN and CDR2 SYGVQD (reference sequence). Trimming took off 1 base at V and 5 bases at J, with 14 bases between the two ends. The CDR3 is CASSEWGGPRTGELFF. CDR3 nucleotide sequence: TGCGCCAGCAGTGAGTGGGGGGGGCCTCGAACCGGGGAGCTGTTTTTT.

The chain couples TRBV18 to TRBJ1-5, with D perhaps TRBD1 (5 bases). This CDR3 is built from 16 residues. From germline, CDR1 is KGHSH and CDR2 LQKENI. V lost 4 bases and J 1 base, leaving 14 bases between the germline ends. The CDR3 reads CASSLEAGGSNQPQHF. The CDR3 nucleotides are TGTGCCAGCTCACTGGAGGCTGGGGGGAGCAATCAGCCCCAGCATTTT. Filled out from reference TRBV18 and TRBJ1-5, the complete variable domain reads NAGVMQNPRHLVRRRGQEARLRCSPMKGHSHVYWYRQLPEEGLKFMVYLQKENIIDESGMPKERFSAEFPKEGPSILRIQQVVRGDSAAYFCASSLEAGGSNQPQHFGDGTRLSIL.

The chain links TRBV7-9 to TRBJ2-5; TRBD1 is a possible D gene (5 bases). V lost 0 bases, J lost 2 bases, and 7 bases lay in between. Germline V gene lookup returns CDR1 SEHNR and CDR2 FQNEAQ (reference sequence). The CDR3 covers 14 residues. As DNA, the CDR3 is TGTGCCAGCAGCTTAGCCCCAGGGCAAGAGACCCAGTACTTC. The encoded protein is CASSLAPGQETQYF. The full variable domain, completed using reference TRBV7-9 and TRBJ2-5, is DTGVSQNPRHKITKRGQNVTFRCDPISEHNRLYWYRQTLGQGPEFLTYFQNEAQLEKSRLLSDRFSAERPKGSFSTLEIQRTEQGDSAMYLCASSLAPGQETQYFGPGTRLLVL.

V is TRBV10-3 and J is TRBJ1-2; TRBD1 matches at 7 bases. The ends lost 8 bases at V and 8 bases at J; junction bases unmatched: 5. The germline gives CDR1 ENHRY, CDR2 SYGVKD. The CDR3 length is 11 residues. CDR3 in DNA: TGTGCCATCCAGGGGGGCGACGGCTACACCTTC. As protein: CAIQGGDGYTF.

This rearrangement joins TRBV18 to TRBJ2-7, with a possible D match to TRBD2 (6 bases). In germline, CDR1 is KGHSH, CDR2 LQKENI. Trimming removed 2 bases from V and 6 bases from J, with 17 bases in between. CDR3 size: 15 residues. The CDR3 loop reads CASSPVRTGGIEQYF. In DNA form, the CDR3 reads TGTGCCAGCTCACCAGTCCGGACTGGAGGGATCGAGCAGTACTTC.

This rearrangement joins TRBV19 to TRBJ2-5, with 10 bases fitting TRBD1. This CDR3 comprises 13 residues. V lost 5 bases and J lost 4; bases outside the gene matches: 1. CDR1 is LNHDA and CDR2 is SQIVND in the germline V gene (reference sequence). The CDR3 is CASSDRGRETQYF. CDR3 coding DNA: TGTGCCAGTAGTGACAGGGGGCGAGAGACCCAGTACTTC.

In this sample, this clone turned up once. This chain connects TRBV4-1 to TRBJ1-1; no clear D gene. From germline, CDR1 is MGHRA and CDR2 YSYEKL. This CDR3 is 14 amino acids long. V was shortened by 1 base and J by 1 base, with 7 bases between the two germline ends. The CDR3 reads CASSQGPRNTEAFF. The CDR3 nucleotides are TGCGCCAGCAGCCAAGGCCCCAGGAACACTGAAGCTTTCTTT.

This clone has only a few counts. This chain's CDR3 is CASSTVGGGGSGANVLTF. The CDR3 DNA is TGTGCCAGCAGCACAGTCGGGGGTGGAGGCTCTGGGGCCAACGTCCTGACTTTC. This chain uses TRBV9 with TRBJ2-6; tentatively, D is TRBD2 (6 bases). V was clipped by 4 bases and J by 0 bases, with 17 bases between them. Looked up from germline, CDR1 is SGDLS and CDR2 is YYNGEE. This CDR3 contains 18 residues.

This clone came up once. The chain has TRBV18 and TRBJ2-7; no definite D call. The V gene's germline CDR1 is KGHSH and CDR2 LQKENI. CDR3 length: 14 residues. The ends were cut back, 8 bases at V and 1 base at J, with 15 bases in the middle. Here the CDR3 DNA reads TGTGCCAGCACCGAAGTAGGCGGTTCCTACGAGCAGTACTTC. Its translation is CASTEVGGSYEQYF.

The chain uses TRBV12-5 and TRBJ2-5, with 9 bases aligning to TRBD1. Germline V gives CDR1 LGHNT, CDR2 FRNRAP. The CDR3 contains 13 residues. J was trimmed by 5 bases and V by 6 bases; bases with no gene match: 4. The CDR3 DNA is TGTGCTAGTGGCCGGGACAGGGTGGAGACCCAGTACTTC. Translation: CASGRDRVETQYF.

This clone has just one count. This chain connects TRBV30 to TRBJ1-1; D not resolved. CDR1 and CDR2 (germline): GTSNPN, SVGIG (reference sequence). V was shortened by 6 bases and J by 4 bases, with 6 bases between the two germline ends. The length of the CDR3 is 10 residues. The CDR3 sequence: CACMFTEAFF. The CDR3 DNA is TGTGCCTGTATGTTCACTGAAGCTTTCTTT.

J is TRBJ2-3 and V is TRBV5-8; TRBD2 agrees at 7 bases. The CDR3 extends over 19 amino acids. Germline V lookup: CDR1 SGHTS, CDR2 YDEGEE. The junction had 13 bases not matched to a gene; V was cut back by 0 bases and J by 0 bases. The DNA for the CDR3 is TGTGCCAGCAGCTTGGCCTACACGGGAGGTTCCTCTAGCACAGATACGCAGTATTTT. Protein: CASSLAYTGGSSSTDTQYF.

This clone showed up just a few times. This sequence joins TRBV12-3 or TRBV12-4 and TRBJ2-4, with TRBD1 matching 9 bases. The junction had 1 base not matched to a gene; V was cut back by 2 bases and J by 8 bases. This CDR3 is built from 13 residues. CDR3 nucleotides: TGTGCCAGCAGTTTACGGGACAGGGACATTCAGTACTTC. Protein product: CASSLRDRDIQYF.

The chain is built from TRBV27 and TRBJ2-7, with 11 bases lining up with TRBD2. This CDR3 region has 15 residues. The germline V gene encodes CDR1 MNHEY and CDR2 SMNVEV (reference sequence). V was clipped by 1 base and J by 4 bases; unmatched bases: 3. CDR3 bases: TGTGCCAGCAGTTTATGGGGACTAGCGGCTTACGAGCAGTACTTC. This codes for CASSLWGLAAYEQYF.

V gene TRBV5-1 combines with J gene TRBJ2-2; 12 bases align to TRBD2. The germline V gene encodes CDR1 SGHRS and CDR2 YFSETQ. The CDR3 runs to 16 residues. J gave up 1 base and V 5 bases, and 3 bases lay outside the gene matches. CDR3 sequence reads: CASSSTSGGNTGELFF. For the CDR3, the DNA is TGCGCCAGCAGTTCGACTAGCGGGGGGAACACCGGGGAGCTGTTTTTT.

The rearrangement uses TRBV7-9 and TRBJ2-3; D possibly corresponds to TRBD1 (7 bases). Per germline, CDR1 SEHNR and CDR2 FQNEAQ (reference sequence). The V end was cut by 7 bases, the J end by 6 bases, with 14 bases between. CDR3 size: 13 residues. CDR3 DNA sequence: TGTGCCAGCAACTTCAGGGGGGCTGATACGCAGTATTTT. This codes for CASNFRGADTQYF. The full variable domain, completed using reference TRBV7-9 and TRBJ2-3, is DTGVSQNPRHKITKRGQNVTFRCDPISEHNRLYWYRQTLGQGPEFLTYFQNEAQLEKSRLLSDRFSAERPKGSFSTLEIQRTEQGDSAMYLCASNFRGADTQYFGPGTRLTVL.

V is TRBV6-5 and J is TRBJ2-1; TRBD2 agrees at 12 bases. J gave up 8 bases and V 1 base, and 3 bases lay outside the gene matches. The CDR3 sequence is 15 residues long. CDR1 MNHEY and CDR2 SVGAGI come from the germline V gene. This CDR3 is CASSYWTSGVHEQFF. The CDR3 DNA follows: TGTGCCAGCAGTTACTGGACTAGCGGGGTACATGAGCAGTTCTTC.

This clone has just one count. This chain uses TRBV9 with TRBJ2-3; the match to TRBD2 covers 11 bases. V gave up 4 bases and J gave up 4 bases; unmatched junction bases: 11. Germline V gives CDR1 SGDLS, CDR2 YYNGEE. The CDR3 is 17 amino acids. CDR3 region: CASSMVPGLAASDTQYF. CDR3 nucleotide sequence: TGTGCCAGCAGCATGGTTCCGGGACTAGCGGCGTCAGATACGCAGTATTTT.

V usage is TRBV18 and J usage is TRBJ2-2; TRBD1 matches 10 bases. The CDR3 spans 16 residues. CDR1 and CDR2 (germline): KGHSH, LQKENI. Trimming at V came to 1 base and at J to 4 bases, leaving 3 bases not matched to a gene. The CDR3 nucleotides are TGTGCCAGCTCACCACGACAGGGGGCGGTCACCGGGGAGCTGTTTTTT. It translates to CASSPRQGAVTGELFF.

V and J are TRBV24-1 and TRBJ2-1, with 12 bases that match TRBD2. This CDR3 spans 16 amino acids. The germline V gene encodes CDR1 KGHDR and CDR2 SFDVKD. Trimming cost V 2 bases and J 8 bases; bases outside gene matches: 6. The CDR3 nucleotides read TGTGCCACCAGTGATTATGGGGCTAGCGGGAGGGATGAGCAGTTCTTC. Its translation is CATSDYGASGRDEQFF.